This is a list of T cell receptor beta chains from one sample in a study of T cells after yellow fever vaccination. One entry per CDR3 protein, called by TCRdb with MiXCR from the 5' RACE reads. The sample has some 250,000 distinct CDR3 sequences; approximately 3.8% are singletons. This specimen consisted of PBMCs, obtained 15 days after the yellow fever booster vaccination. These receptors all stem from a man aged 18-30 years who received the YFV17D yellow fever vaccine. The CDR3 runs from the conserved cysteine through the conserved F or W. Fields, in order: D gene, V gene, clone size, J gene, CDR3 protein, CDR3 DNA. A D gene is named only where the DNA matches it firmly. The size field is filled for only some rows; it gives once, few, many or a size class.

D gene: TRBD1
V gene: TRBV18
clone size: many
J gene: TRBJ2-6
CDR3 protein: CASSRVPGQRGANVLTF
CDR3 DNA: TGTGCCAGCTCACGAGTCCCGGGACAGCGGGGGGCCAACGTCCTGACTTTC

D gene: .
V gene: TRBV6-2/TRBV6-3
clone size: many
J gene: TRBJ2-5
CDR3 protein: CASSYFGETQYF
CDR3 DNA: TGTGCCAGCAGTTACTTTGGAGAGACCCAGTACTTC

D gene: .
V gene: TRBV5-1
clone size: many
J gene: TRBJ1-5
CDR3 protein: CASSPGLTSNQPQHF
CDR3 DNA: TGCGCCAGCAGCCCAGGACTCACTAGCAATCAGCCCCAGCATTTT

D gene: .
V gene: TRBV4-1
clone size: many
J gene: TRBJ1-4
CDR3 protein: CASSPWGGVGEKLFF
CDR3 DNA: TGCGCCAGCAGCCCCTGGGGGGGGGTTGGTGAAAAACTGTTTTTT

D gene: TRBD1
V gene: TRBV9
clone size: many
J gene: TRBJ1-1
CDR3 protein: CASSPKDRVSTEAFF
CDR3 DNA: TGTGCCAGCAGCCCTAAAGACAGGGTATCTACTGAAGCTTTCTTT

D gene: .
V gene: TRBV9
clone size: many
J gene: TRBJ2-2
CDR3 protein: CASSVGGSTGPGTGELFF
CDR3 DNA: TGTGCCAGCAGCGTAGGAGGGTCGACAGGCCCGGGCACCGGGGAGCTGTTTTTT

D gene: .
V gene: TRBV5-5
clone size: many
J gene: TRBJ1-6
CDR3 protein: CASMLLHANSPLHF
CDR3 DNA: TGTGCCAGCATGCTGCTACATGCAAATTCACCCCTCCACTTT

D gene: .
V gene: TRBV19
clone size: many
J gene: TRBJ2-1
CDR3 protein: CASSIRAWGSSYNEQFF
CDR3 DNA: TGTGCCAGTAGTATACGAGCTTGGGGGAGCTCCTACAATGAGCAGTTCTTC

D gene: .
V gene: TRBV20-1
clone size: many
J gene: TRBJ2-5
CDR3 protein: CSASGRRETQYF
CDR3 DNA: TGCAGTGCTAGCGGTAGGAGAGAGACCCAGTACTTC

D gene: .
V gene: TRBV7-3
clone size: .
J gene: TRBJ2-2
CDR3 protein: CASSPSLSRVNTGELFF
CDR3 DNA: TGTGCCAGCAGCCCTTCCCTCTCCCGGGTCAACACCGGGGAGCTGTTTTTT

D gene: TRBD1
V gene: TRBV5-1
clone size: many
J gene: TRBJ2-5
CDR3 protein: CASSGGQGYQETQYF
CDR3 DNA: TGCGCCAGCAGCGGGGGACAGGGTTACCAAGAGACCCAGTACTTC

D gene: .
V gene: TRBV9
clone size: .
J gene: TRBJ2-2
CDR3 protein: CASSVEITGELFF
CDR3 DNA: TGTGCCAGCAGCGTGGAGATCACCGGGGAGCTGTTTTTT

D gene: .
V gene: TRBV2
clone size: many
J gene: TRBJ1-5
CDR3 protein: CASRRTGNQPQHF
CDR3 DNA: TGTGCCAGCAGGAGGACGGGAAATCAGCCCCAGCATTTT

D gene: .
V gene: TRBV27
clone size: many
J gene: TRBJ2-2
CDR3 protein: CASSLPTGELFF
CDR3 DNA: TGTGCCAGCAGTCTCCCTACCGGGGAGCTGTTTTTT

D gene: TRBD1
V gene: TRBV20-1
clone size: many
J gene: TRBJ2-7
CDR3 protein: CSAPGTGMYEQYF
CDR3 DNA: TGCAGTGCTCCCGGGACAGGGATGTACGAGCAGTACTTC

D gene: .
V gene: TRBV5-5
clone size: many
J gene: TRBJ2-2
CDR3 protein: CASSLLGEANTGELFF
CDR3 DNA: TGTGCCAGCAGCTTGCTTGGGGAGGCGAACACCGGGGAGCTGTTTTTT

D gene: .
V gene: TRBV29-1
clone size: many
J gene: TRBJ2-3
CDR3 protein: CSVRKDTQYF
CDR3 DNA: TGCAGCGTGAGAAAAGATACGCAGTATTTT

D gene: TRBD1
V gene: TRBV20-1
clone size: many
J gene: TRBJ1-5
CDR3 protein: CSASRTTGSGPQHF
CDR3 DNA: TGCAGTGCTAGCCGCACGACAGGGAGTGGGCCCCAGCATTTT

D gene: TRBD1
V gene: TRBV4-1
clone size: .
J gene: TRBJ2-5
CDR3 protein: CASSQLTGETQYF
CDR3 DNA: TGCGCCAGCAGCCAACTGACAGGGGAGACCCAGTACTTC

D gene: TRBD1
V gene: TRBV20-1
clone size: many
J gene: TRBJ1-1
CDR3 protein: CSARPGQGVPEAFF
CDR3 DNA: TGCAGTGCTAGACCGGGACAGGGAGTCCCTGAAGCTTTCTTT

D gene: .
V gene: TRBV7-2
clone size: many
J gene: TRBJ2-1
CDR3 protein: CASSLEPASNEQFF
CDR3 DNA: TGTGCCAGCAGCTTAGAACCCGCATCAAATGAGCAGTTCTTC

D gene: .
V gene: TRBV7-9
clone size: many
J gene: TRBJ2-5
CDR3 protein: CASSLYPMGGVRQETQYF
CDR3 DNA: TGTGCCAGCAGCTTATATCCCATGGGGGGCGTAAGGCAAGAGACCCAGTACTTC

D gene: .
V gene: TRBV5-4
clone size: many
J gene: TRBJ2-1
CDR3 protein: CASSLMTSSYNEQFF
CDR3 DNA: TGTGCCAGCAGCTTGATGACGAGTTCCTACAATGAGCAGTTCTTC

D gene: TRBD1
V gene: TRBV7-2
clone size: many
J gene: TRBJ2-2
CDR3 protein: CASSPGTGDKKLFF
CDR3 DNA: TGTGCCAGCAGCCCTGGGACAGGGGATAAGAAGCTGTTTTTT

D gene: .
V gene: TRBV6-5
clone size: many
J gene: TRBJ1-3
CDR3 protein: CASSYSKFSGTTIYF
CDR3 DNA: TGTGCCAGCAGTTACTCGAAATTTTCGGGGACCACCATATATTTT

D gene: .
V gene: TRBV14
clone size: few
J gene: TRBJ2-7
CDR3 protein: CASSPLTGTSAYEQYF
CDR3 DNA: TGTGCCAGCAGCCCCCTCACCGGGACTTCTGCCTACGAGCAGTACTTC

D gene: TRBD1
V gene: TRBV7-2
clone size: many
J gene: TRBJ2-5
CDR3 protein: CASSAPGTGFETQYF
CDR3 DNA: TGTGCCAGCAGCGCCCCCGGGACAGGGTTCGAGACCCAGTACTTC